The entry below gives a single TCR beta chain sequence along with its context. Its specificity is not known. PCR involved 60 Vbeta and 13 Jbeta primers. Here immunoSEQ multiplex PCR was the method, and the copy in TCRdb shows in-frame clones only, minus some. Among around 120,000 clones listed, approximately 80% were seen once. This specimen belongs to a study of cytomegalovirus exposure and HLA in healthy donors. Study at large: There were nearly 120 million unique TCR beta sequences, drawn from about 179 million T cells, in an earlier analysis. Overall study results and limits: Reports state that TCR beta sequences accurately predicted most subjects' HLA-A and HLA-B alleles. TRBV6-2, TRBV6-3 and some other V segments were excluded as indistinguishable. In an earlier analysis, in several hundred donors, most V segments appeared productive either ~87% or ~30% of the time.

In germline, CDR1 is GTSNPN, CDR2 SVGIG (reference sequence). The CDR3 spans 13 residues. Trimming removed 4 bases at V and 7 bases at J, with 13 bases between. Sequencing input: PBMCs. V usage is TRBV30 and J usage is TRBJ1-4; TRBD1 might be the D (5 bases). The sequence derives from a man in his thirties or forties in good health and CMV-seropositive. CDR3 protein: CAWTTTQGEKLFF. In nucleotides, the CDR3 is TGTGCCTGGACCACTACCCAGGGTGAAAAACTGTTTTTT.